This record concerns one T cell receptor beta chain sequence. Its antigen is not known. CDR1 is MNHEY, CDR2 SMNVEV, per germline (reference sequence). V was pared by 8 bases and J by 7 bases, with 18 bases between. The CDR3 has 14 residues. The treatment is: around 19 received Ad26.COV2.S at low or high dose, single or two shots; several received placebo; per-sample allocation not given. Samples were taken on day 63 after the first vaccine or placebo injection. The data were obtained in a study of Ad26.COV2.S vaccination and SARS-CoV-2 variants. Study-level background: This donor came from the COV1001 trial of Ad26.COV2.S.

This table comes from immunoSEQ multiplex PCR, and its TCRdb copy is limited to in-frame clones, with some not included. The data contain some 300,000 clones, 86% of them seen just once; the ten biggest clones take up 1.9%. Study conclusions and caveats: Across vaccine and placebo recipients, the breadth of non-spike TCRs was similar.

This specimen consisted of peripheral blood, obtained in a trial of Ad26.COV2.S vaccine versus placebo. This sequence joins TRBV27 and TRBJ1-5; D is unclear. The source of this sequence is a person aged 18-65 years who received the Ad26.COV2.S COVID-19 vaccine or a placebo. CDR3 loop: CASRSYTEGQPQHF. Here the CDR3 DNA reads TGTGCCAGCCGAAGTTACACAGAAGGACAGCCCCAGCATTTT.